What follows is one TCR beta chain and its context. Its antigen is undetermined. Deletions cut 4 bases from V and 0 bases from J, with 10 bases between. Per the germline V gene, CDR1 is DFQATT and CDR2 is SNEGSKA (reference sequence). This CDR3 spans 14 amino acids. This record belongs to a study of CD8 T cells in Susac syndrome. Study-level points and caveats: The CD4+ T cell repertoires from Susac syndrome exhibited no clonal expansion.

When the RNA was reverse transcribed, random hexamers were used with an input of roughly 0.5 to 1 ug. Across 54 Vbeta and 13 Jbeta, TCR beta CDR3 was amplified with immunoSEQ multiplex PCR. TCRdb processed the immunoSEQ multiplex PCR reads anew with MiXCR; each CDR3 protein has one entry. The data show approximately 210,000 distinct CDR3 sequences, roughly 93% seen once. The receptor's source is a human donor with Susac syndrome. This chain uses TRBV20-1 with TRBJ1-5; D not resolved. Material for sequencing was CD4+ T cells from PBMCs. CDR3 loop: CSAIVGDSNQPQHF. CDR3 DNA: TGCAGTGCTATAGTCGGGGATAGCAATCAGCCCCAGCATTTT.